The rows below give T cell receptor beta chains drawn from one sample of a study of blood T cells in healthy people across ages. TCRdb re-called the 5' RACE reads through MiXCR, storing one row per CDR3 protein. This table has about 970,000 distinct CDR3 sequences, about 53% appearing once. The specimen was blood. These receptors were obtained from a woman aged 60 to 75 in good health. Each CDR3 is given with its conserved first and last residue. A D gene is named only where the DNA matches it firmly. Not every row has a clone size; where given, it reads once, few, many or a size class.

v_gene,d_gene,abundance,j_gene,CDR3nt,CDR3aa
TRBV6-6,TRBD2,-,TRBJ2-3,TGTGCCAGCAGCACGGGCAGCGGGAGCGCAGATACGCAGTATTTT,CASSTGSGSADTQYF
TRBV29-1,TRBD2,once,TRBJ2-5,TGCAACGTTGAAGGCCGTAAGACTAGCGGGCGCCAAGAGACCCAGTACTTC,CNVEGRKTSGRQETQYF
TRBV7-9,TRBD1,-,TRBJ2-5,TGTGCCAGCAGCTTAAGGGACAGGGTAGGCAATGAGCAGTACTTC,CASSLRDRVGNEQYF
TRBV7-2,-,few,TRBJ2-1,TGTGCCAGCACCAAACGGACTGTCGGAAATGAGCAGTTCTTC,CASTKRTVGNEQFF
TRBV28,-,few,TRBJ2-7,TGTGCCAGCAGTCCCGGTAGGGCGGTAAGCTCCTACGAGCAGTACTTC,CASSPGRAVSSYEQYF
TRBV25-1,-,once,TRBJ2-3,TGTGCCAGCAGTCGGGACGCCCGGGCGGATACGCAGTATTTT,CASSRDARADTQYF
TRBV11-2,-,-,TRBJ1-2,TGTGCCAGCAGCTTAGGATTTTCCCTCTATGGCTACACCTTC,CASSLGFSLYGYTF
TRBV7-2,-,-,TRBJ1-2,TGTGCCAGCAGCTTAGCAGTTGGCTACACCTTC,CASSLAVGYTF
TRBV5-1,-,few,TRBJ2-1,TGCGCCAGCAGCTTGTGGGACCCTACCTCCTACAATGAGCAGTTCTTC,CASSLWDPTSYNEQFF
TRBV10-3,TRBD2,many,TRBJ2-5,TGTGCCATCAGTGATAAAGCGGGAGAAGAGACCCAGTACTTC,CAISDKAGEETQYF
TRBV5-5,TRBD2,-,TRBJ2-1,TGTGCCAGCAGCTTGGCCCCCCTAGCAGCGGGAGGGCCGAGCTCCTACAATGAGCAGTTCTTC,CASSLAPLAAGGPSSYNEQFF
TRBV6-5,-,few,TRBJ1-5,TGTGCCAGCAGTGACACCCCCGGGAATCAGCCCCAGCATTTT,CASSDTPGNQPQHF
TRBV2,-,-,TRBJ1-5,TGTGCCAGCAGAGACCACGCAGGGGAACAGCCCCAGCATTTT,CASRDHAGEQPQHF
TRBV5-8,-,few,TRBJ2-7,TGTGCCAGCAGCATGAAGAACCGATTTGGAAACCGAGCCTACGAGCAGTACTTC,CASSMKNRFGNRAYEQYF
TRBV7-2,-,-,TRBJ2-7,TGTGCCAACAGCCCCGACAGATTCTACGAGCAGTACTTC,CANSPDRFYEQYF
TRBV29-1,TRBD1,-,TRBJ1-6,TGCAGCGTCGGCCGGGACAGAAATTCACCCCTCCACTTT,CSVGRDRNSPLHF
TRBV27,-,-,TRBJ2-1,TGTGCCAGCAGTGCCAACCGGGCGAGCAATGAGCAGTTCTTC,CASSANRASNEQFF
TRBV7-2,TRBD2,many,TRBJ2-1,TGTGCCAGCAGCTTAGGCGGGGGGAGGGACTACAATGAGCAGTTCTTC,CASSLGGGRDYNEQFF
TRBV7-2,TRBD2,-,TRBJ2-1,TGTGCCAGCAGCTTAACTAGCGCTGCTTACAATGAGCAGTTCTTC,CASSLTSAAYNEQFF
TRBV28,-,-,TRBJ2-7,TGTGCCAGCAGTGTAAGGCAGGGATTTAACGAGCAGTACTTC,CASSVRQGFNEQYF
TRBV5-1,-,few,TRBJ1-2,TGCGCCAGCAGCCTAGCCAAGGACGCCAACTATGGCTACACCTTC,CASSLAKDANYGYTF
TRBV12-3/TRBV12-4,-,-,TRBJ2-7,TGTGCCAGCAACCCCTCGATCTACGAGCAGTACTTC,CASNPSIYEQYF
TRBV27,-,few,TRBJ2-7,TGTGCCAGCAAGTTCGTGGGATCCCACTACGAGCAGTACTTC,CASKFVGSHYEQYF
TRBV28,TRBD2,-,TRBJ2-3,TGTGCCAGCAGTTTATCCGCAGGGAGGGGCACAGATACGCAGTATTTT,CASSLSAGRGTDTQYF
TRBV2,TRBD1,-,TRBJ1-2,TGTGCCAGCAGCTGGAGGACAGGGGAGTCTGATGGCTACACCTTC,CASSWRTGESDGYTF
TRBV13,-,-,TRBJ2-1,TGTGCCAGCAGCGGGGATAGCGTTTCTAGCTCCTACAATGAGCAGTTCTTC,CASSGDSVSSSYNEQFF
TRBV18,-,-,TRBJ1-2,TGTGCCAGCTCCCCCAGAAAAGGACCGGTCTATGGCTACACCTTC,CASSPRKGPVYGYTF
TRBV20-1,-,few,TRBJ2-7,TGCAGTGCTAGAGATCCCGGGAGTCCCCTAGACGAGCAGTACTTC,CSARDPGSPLDEQYF
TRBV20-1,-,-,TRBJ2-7,TGCAGTGCTATTGCACGAAGCTCCTACGAGCAGTACTTC,CSAIARSSYEQYF
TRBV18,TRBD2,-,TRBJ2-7,TGTGCCAGCACACTCTTAGCGGGGGGTGAGCAGTACTTC,CASTLLAGGEQYF
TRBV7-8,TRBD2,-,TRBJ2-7,TGTGCCAGCACCCATCGAGTAGCGGGAAGTTTACGGACCTACAATGAGCAGTACTTC,CASTHRVAGSLRTYNEQYF
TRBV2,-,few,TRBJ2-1,TGTGCCAGCAGTGAATGGGGAGTTGATGATGAGCAGTTCTTC,CASSEWGVDDEQFF
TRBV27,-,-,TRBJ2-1,TGTGCCAGCAGTCCGGACTCTTCTCGGACAAGCAACAATGAGCAGTTCTTC,CASSPDSSRTSNNEQFF
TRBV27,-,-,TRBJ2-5,TGTGCCAGCAGTTTATCCCTCAGGGGAGAGACCCAGTACTTC,CASSLSLRGETQYF
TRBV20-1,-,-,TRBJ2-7,TGCAGTGCTAGAGATGAGCATGGGTACGAGCAGTACTTC,CSARDEHGYEQYF
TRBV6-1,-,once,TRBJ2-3,TGTGCCAGCAGGGCTAGCGCGAGGTCAGATACGCAGTATTTT,CASRASARSDTQYF
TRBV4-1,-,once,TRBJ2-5,TGCGCCAGCAGCCAAGAAGGGGATAGCGGAGGACAAGAGACCCAGTACTTC,CASSQEGDSGGQETQYF
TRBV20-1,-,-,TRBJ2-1,TGCAGTGCTAGCCCCATAACGGGTCGGAATTACAATGAGCAGTTCTTC,CSASPITGRNYNEQFF
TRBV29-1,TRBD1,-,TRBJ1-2,TGCAGCGTTGAAAAACAGGGGGATCGCTATGGCTACACCTTC,CSVEKQGDRYGYTF
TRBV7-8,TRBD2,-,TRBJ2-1,TGTGCCAGCAGCTTAGTCCTGGTGTTGAGCGGGAGCCTCCCCTACAATGAGCAGTTCTTC,CASSLVLVLSGSLPYNEQFF
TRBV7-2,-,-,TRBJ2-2,TGTGCCAGCAGCTTCCTTGACGACACCGGGGAGCTGTTTTTT,CASSFLDDTGELFF
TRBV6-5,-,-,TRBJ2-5,TGTGCCAGCAGTCCGACTAGAGCGGAGACCCAGTACTTC,CASSPTRAETQYF
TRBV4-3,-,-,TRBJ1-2,TGCGCCAGCAGCCAAGGAGTAGGGGGTGGCTACACCTTC,CASSQGVGGGYTF
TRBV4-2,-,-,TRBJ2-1,TGTGCCAGCAGCCAAGAGGGGATCTTCGGGAGCTCCTACAATGAGCAGTTCTTC,CASSQEGIFGSSYNEQFF
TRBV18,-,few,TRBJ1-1,TGTGCCAGCTCCCCTGGGAGGGCACATAACACTGAAGCTTTCTTT,CASSPGRAHNTEAFF
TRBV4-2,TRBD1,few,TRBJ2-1,TGTGCCAGCAGCCAAGGGAGGGACAGGGTATATGAGCAGTTCTTC,CASSQGRDRVYEQFF
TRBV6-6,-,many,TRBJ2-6,TGTGCCAGCACGGCCCTCTCTGGGGCCAACGTCCTGACTTTC,CASTALSGANVLTF
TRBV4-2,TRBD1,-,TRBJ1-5,TGTGCCAGCAGCGTCTACGGACAGGGCGATCAGCCCCAGCATTTT,CASSVYGQGDQPQHF
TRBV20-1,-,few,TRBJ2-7,TGCAGTGCTAGAACCGGGTTCGGTAGTATACGTGCCTACGAGCAGTACTTC,CSARTGFGSIRAYEQYF
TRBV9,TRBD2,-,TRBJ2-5,TGTGCCAGCAGCGTAGTTAGCGGGGCCCAGGAGACCCAGTACTTC,CASSVVSGAQETQYF
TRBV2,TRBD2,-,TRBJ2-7,TGTGCCAGCAGTGCGGCTAGCGGGATATACGAGCAGTACTTC,CASSAASGIYEQYF
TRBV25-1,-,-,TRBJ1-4,TGTGCCAGCAGCCGATACGGGGGTGAAAAACTGTTTTTT,CASSRYGGEKLFF
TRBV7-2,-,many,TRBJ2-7,TGTGCCAGCAGTTTAGAGGTCAGCTACGAGCAGTACTTC,CASSLEVSYEQYF
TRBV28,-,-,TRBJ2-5,TGTGCCAGCAGGGCCCAAAGCGGACAAGAGACCCAGTACTTC,CASRAQSGQETQYF
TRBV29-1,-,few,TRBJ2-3,TGCAGCGTTGAACAGAACACAGATACGCAGTATTTT,CSVEQNTDTQYF
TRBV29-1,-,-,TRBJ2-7,TGCAGCGTTGCCGGTAGCACCTACGAGCAGTACTTC,CSVAGSTYEQYF
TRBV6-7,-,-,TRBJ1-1,TGTGCCAGCAGTTCCCAAGTGGCCAGAGAAATGAACACTGAAGCTTTCTTT,CASSSQVAREMNTEAFF
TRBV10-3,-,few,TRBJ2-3,TGTGCCATCAGTGAGTCCGGCAGAACTAGCACAGATACGCAGTATTTT,CAISESGRTSTDTQYF
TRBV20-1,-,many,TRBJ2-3,TGCAGTGCTAGAGATTTGGATACGTATTCAGATACGCAGTATTTT,CSARDLDTYSDTQYF